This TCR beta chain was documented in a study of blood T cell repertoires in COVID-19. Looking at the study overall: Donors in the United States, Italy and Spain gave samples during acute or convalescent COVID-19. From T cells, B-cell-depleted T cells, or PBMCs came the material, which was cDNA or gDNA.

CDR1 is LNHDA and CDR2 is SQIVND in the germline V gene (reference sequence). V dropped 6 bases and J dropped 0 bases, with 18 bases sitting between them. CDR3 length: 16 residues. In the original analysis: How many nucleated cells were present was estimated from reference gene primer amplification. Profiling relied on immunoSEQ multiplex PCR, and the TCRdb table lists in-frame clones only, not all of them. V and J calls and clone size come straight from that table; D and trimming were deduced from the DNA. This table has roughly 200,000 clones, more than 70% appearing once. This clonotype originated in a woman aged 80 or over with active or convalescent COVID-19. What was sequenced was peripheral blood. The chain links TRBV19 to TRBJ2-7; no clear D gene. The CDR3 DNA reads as TGTGCCAGTAGCCAAATGTCGCGCACGAGCTCCTACGAGCAGTACTTC. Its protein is CASSQMSRTSSYEQYF.